This TCR beta chain was recovered during a study of a mutant IDH1 vaccine in newly diagnosed glioma. Study overall: First vaccine doses came 4-6 weeks after radiotherapy alone, or with temozolomide cycles.

Sequencing was performed with immunoSEQ multiplex PCR; in TCRdb, only in-frame clones are kept and a portion is missing. The profile shows tens of thousands of clones, about 81% of them singletons. Specified time point: week 23, last vaccination. Every single dose of the vaccine, 300 ug of mutant IDH1 20-mer peptide, came with topical imiquimod. Comments on this clone: Its antigen remains unidentified.

The sample in question was PBMCs, obtained from a glioma patient whose treatment included an IDH1 peptide vaccine. This clonotype was sampled from a woman in her thirties or forties with glioma. Some clones in this sample may be carry-over from other donors' samples.

The chain's CDR3 is CASSVTGSGNTIYF. CDR3 DNA sequence: TGTGCCAGTAGTGTGACAGGATCTGGAAACACCATATATTTT. This chain uses TRBV19 with TRBJ1-3, with D possibly being TRBD1 (6 bases). Between the trimmed V and J ends, which lost 5 bases and 1 base, there was a span of 9 bases. The length of the CDR3 is 14 residues. Germline assignment: CDR1 LNHDA and CDR2 SQIVND (reference sequence).